This entry lists 11 T cell receptor beta chains sequenced from one sample in a study of radiation and T cells in renal cell carcinoma. Sample time point: blood 2 weeks post-SBRT. This sample's treatment: 15 Gy SBRT to primary tumor, nephrectomy 4 weeks later. Repertoires were generated with immunoSEQ multiplex PCR, while TCRdb's copy carries only in-frame clones and drops some. The sample carries just over 150,000 clones, roughly 90% recorded once. Sequencing used blood, obtained from a patient whose treatment included radiotherapy and nephrectomy. These receptors were obtained from a woman between 50 and 59 years old with renal cell carcinoma.

The chain couples TRBV20-1 to TRBJ1-1; 8 nucleotides line up with TRBD1. Looked up from germline, CDR1 is DFQATT and CDR2 is SNEGSKA (reference sequence). The ends lost 8 bases at V and 11 bases at J; junction bases unmatched: 7. The CDR3 has 10 residues. This CDR3 is CSTADRDAFF. The CDR3, as DNA: TGCAGTACCGCGGACAGGGACGCTTTCTTT.

The chain has TRBV6-1 and TRBJ1-2; the D is unclear. Germline CDR1 reads MNHNS; CDR2 reads SASEGT. The V end lost 4 bases, the J end lost 0 bases, and 12 bases lay between the germline ends. The CDR3 is made up of 15 amino acids. In DNA form, the CDR3 reads TGTGCCAGCAGTGCCCTTCTGGCAGCTAACTATGGCTACACCTTC. It codes for CASSALLAANYGYTF.

The chain joins TRBV5-1 to TRBJ2-1; the D gene is possibly TRBD2 (6 bases). Trimming took 4 bases from V and 1 from J, leaving 18 bases between them. Germline lookup yields CDR1 SGHRS and CDR2 YFSETQ. The CDR3 contains 17 residues. Here the CDR3 reads CASSLASARGSYNEQFF. In nucleotides, the CDR3 is TGCGCCAGCAGCCTAGCGTCAGCTCGGGGATCCTACAATGAGCAGTTCTTC. Filled out from reference TRBV5-1 and TRBJ2-1, the complete variable domain reads KAGVTQTPRYLIKTRGQQVTLSCSPISGHRSVSWYQQTPGQGLQFLFEYFSETQRNKGNFPGRFSGRQFSNSRSEMNVSTLELGDSALYLCASSLASARGSYNEQFFGPGTRLTVL.

This clone was detected once. The chain uses TRBV6-6 and TRBJ2-1; possible D gene TRBD2, 7 bases. Trimming removed 2 bases at V and 6 bases at J, with 11 bases between. The germline V gene has CDR1 MNHNY and CDR2 SVGAGI (reference sequence). CDR3 length: 14 amino acids. CDR3 bases: TGTGCCAGCAGTTACGGGGGGGCAATCAATGAGCAGTTCTTC. This translates into CASSYGGAINEQFF.

This clone was detected only a few times. The rearrangement joins TRBV5-1 to TRBJ1-1, with a possible D match to TRBD1 (5 bases). CDR1 is SGHRS and CDR2 is YFSETQ in the germline V gene. This CDR3 region has 15 residues. The V and J ends lost 4 bases and 8 bases respectively, with 21 bases between them. DNA for the CDR3: TGCGCCAGCAGCCAAGAATGGGGGGGTTTAATGGAAGCTTTCTTT. This sequence encodes CASSQEWGGLMEAFF.

The count of this clone is one. The rearrangement uses TRBV19 and TRBJ2-3, with 8 bases that match TRBD1. The CDR3 is 15 residues long. V was pared by 6 bases and J by 4 bases, with 9 bases of the junction left unmatched. Germline assignment: CDR1 LNHDA and CDR2 SQIVND (reference sequence). The CDR3 region is CASRERTGKPDTQYF. The DNA for the CDR3 is TGTGCCAGTAGAGAACGGACAGGGAAACCAGATACGCAGTATTTT.

The chain recombines TRBV30 with TRBJ2-2; TRBD2 matches at 10 bases. Germline V gene lookup returns CDR1 GTSNPN and CDR2 SVGIG (reference sequence). With V trimmed by 0 bases and J by 5 bases, 9 bases remained unmatched. The CDR3 is 17 amino acids. The chain's CDR3 is CAWSVPSGGAETGELFF. Here the CDR3 DNA reads TGTGCCTGGAGTGTACCCAGCGGGGGGGCGGAAACCGGGGAGCTGTTTTTT.

The chain combines TRBV6-5 with TRBJ1-1; D is ambiguous. Per the germline V gene, CDR1 is MNHEY and CDR2 is SVGAGI. The length of the CDR3 is 15 residues. V lost 0 bases and J 4 bases, leaving 12 bases between the germline ends. This CDR3 reads CASSYSRGRVTEAFF. The CDR3 nucleotides read TGTGCCAGCAGTTACTCGCGGGGAAGAGTCACTGAAGCTTTCTTT.

This sequence joins TRBV19 and TRBJ1-4, with TRBD1 as a possible D gene (6 bases). The germline V gene has CDR1 LNHDA and CDR2 SQIVND (reference sequence). This CDR3 has 14 amino acids. The ends were cut back, 4 bases at V and 4 bases at J, with 10 bases in the middle. This chain's CDR3 is CASSSDRINEKLFF. CDR3 DNA sequence: TGTGCCAGTAGTAGCGACAGGATTAATGAAAAACTGTTTTTT.

V is TRBV18 and J is TRBJ1-1; TRBD1 matches at 10 bases. This CDR3 contains 15 residues. The germline V gene has CDR1 KGHSH and CDR2 LQKENI. The J segment lost 1 base and the V segment lost 6 bases, leaving 5 bases of the junction unmatched. CDR3 sequence reads: CASSRDRGPNTEAFF. The CDR3 nucleotides are TGTGCCAGCTCTCGAGACAGGGGGCCGAACACTGAAGCTTTCTTT.

Regarding this clone: An end of the junction does not agree with germline; a read error may underlie this. The gene calls are TRBV2 and TRBJ2-2; the D is unclear. From germline, CDR1 is SNHLY and CDR2 FYNNEI. There are 13 residues in the CDR3. The chain's CDR3 is CASREANTGELFF. In nucleotides, the CDR3 is TGTGCCAGCAGGGAAGCGAACACCGGGGAGCTGTTTTTT.